This TCR beta chain was observed in a study of T cells in Graves' hyperthyroidism and ophthalmopathy. What was amplified from RNA transcripts were TCR beta CDR3 regions. TCR CDR3 regions were first amplified by RT-PCR with HTBI primers. TCRdb used MiXCR to reprocess the multiplex PCR reads, holding one entry per CDR3 protein. The sample lists hundreds of thousands of distinct CDR3 sequences; more than 11% were seen once. CDR1 is LGHNT, CDR2 FRNRAP, per germline. This CDR3 spans 11 amino acids. Remarks on this clonotype: This may be a read error: a much more frequent sequence differs by one nucleotide.

The study enrolled patients aged 18 to 65 with newly diagnosed hyperthyroidism of under 2 months' duration. Any patient presenting with uncontrolled infection, other autoimmune disease, pregnancy or lactation was left out. This receptor was taken from a woman in her twenties or thirties with Graves' hyperthyroidism that later progressed to Graves' ophthalmopathy. Sequencing was performed on blood. The rearrangement links TRBV12-5 to TRBJ1-1; perhaps TRBD1 as D (5 bases). The CDR3 loop reads CASGVDTGAFF. CDR3 sequence (DNA): TGTGCTAGTGGGGTGGACACTGGAGCTTTCTTT.